This T cell receptor beta chain was captured in a study of T cell responses to AZD1222 COVID-19 vaccine. Study-wide points: Increases in Spike-specific TCR breadth and depth were seen after two AZD1222 doses. Repertoires were sampled only after the peak T cell response.

This clone was seen only a few times. The target antigen is unknown. V was cut by 3 bases and J by 4 bases, with 6 bases left in between. CDR1 and CDR2 (germline): KGHSH, LQKENI. This CDR3 is 12 amino acids long. Clones were read by immunoSEQ multiplex PCR, and TCRdb kept only the in-frame ones, dropping some. This sample yields fewer than 85,000 clones, of which around 90% are seen a single time; roughly 6.8% belongs to the top ten. Sequenced material: peripheral blood, taken on day 0 of MenACWY control vaccination. The V and J genes are TRBV18 and TRBJ2-5; D is unresolved. This receptor was obtained from an adult in good health. The CDR3 is CASSPERETQYF. The CDR3 nucleotides are TGTGCCAGCTCACCGGAACGAGAGACCCAGTACTTC.